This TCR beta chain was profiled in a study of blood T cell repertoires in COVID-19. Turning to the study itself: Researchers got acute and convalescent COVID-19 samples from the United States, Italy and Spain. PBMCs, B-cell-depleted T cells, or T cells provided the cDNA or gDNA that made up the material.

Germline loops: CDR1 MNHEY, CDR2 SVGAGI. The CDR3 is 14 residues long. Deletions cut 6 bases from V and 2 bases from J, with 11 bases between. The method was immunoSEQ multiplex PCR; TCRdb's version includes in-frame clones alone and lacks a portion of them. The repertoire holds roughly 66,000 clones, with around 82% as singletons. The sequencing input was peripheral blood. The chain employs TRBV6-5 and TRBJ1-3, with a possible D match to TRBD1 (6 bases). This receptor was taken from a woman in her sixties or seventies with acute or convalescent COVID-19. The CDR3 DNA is TGTGCCAGCAGGACAGGTGGGACTGGAAACACCATATATTTT. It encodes CASRTGGTGNTIYF.